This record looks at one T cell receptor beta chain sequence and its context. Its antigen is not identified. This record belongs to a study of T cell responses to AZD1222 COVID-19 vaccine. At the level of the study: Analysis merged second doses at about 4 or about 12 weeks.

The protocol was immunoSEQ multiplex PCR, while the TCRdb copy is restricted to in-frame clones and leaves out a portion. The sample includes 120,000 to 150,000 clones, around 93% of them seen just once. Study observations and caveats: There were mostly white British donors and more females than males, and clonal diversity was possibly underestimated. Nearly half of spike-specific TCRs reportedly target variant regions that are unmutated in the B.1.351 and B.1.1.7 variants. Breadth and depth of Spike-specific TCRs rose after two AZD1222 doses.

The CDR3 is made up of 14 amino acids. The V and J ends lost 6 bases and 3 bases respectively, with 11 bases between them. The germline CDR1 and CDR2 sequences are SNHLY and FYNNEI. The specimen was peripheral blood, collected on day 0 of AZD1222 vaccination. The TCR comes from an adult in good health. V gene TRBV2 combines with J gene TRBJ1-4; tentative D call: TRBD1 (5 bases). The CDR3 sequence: CASSPGSANEKLFF. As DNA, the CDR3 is TGTGCCAGCAGCCCAGGGAGTGCTAATGAAAAACTGTTTTTT.